This entry lists 24 T cell receptor beta chains sequenced from one sample in a study of T cell repertoires in cytomegalovirus infection. TCRdb recomputed calls from the reads with MiXCR, one row per CDR3 protein. The sample shows around 550,000 distinct CDR3 sequences, 26% of them seen only once. The sample comprised PBMCs. These receptors came from a human donor in good health (CMV status not recorded). Some clones in this sample may be carry-over from other donors' samples.

J is TRBJ1-1 and V is TRBV4-1; possible D gene TRBD1, 6 bases. This CDR3 region has 16 residues. V lost 2 bases and J 1 base, leaving 14 bases between the germline ends. The germline V gene encodes CDR1 MGHRA and CDR2 YSYEKL. CDR3 protein: CASSQSPGTPNTEAFF. CDR3 DNA sequence: TGCGCCAGCAGCCAATCTCCCGGGACACCGAACACTGAAGCTTTCTTT.

The chain links TRBV5-1 to TRBJ1-2; perhaps TRBD1 as D (6 bases). CDR3 size: 13 residues. The V and J ends lost 2 bases and 4 bases respectively, with 9 bases between them. From germline, CDR1 is SGHRS and CDR2 YFSETQ. The CDR3 nucleotides are TGCGCCAGCAGCTTTGACAGGACCTATGGCTACACCTTC. Its protein is CASSFDRTYGYTF.

The chain carries TRBV12-3 or TRBV12-4 and TRBJ1-1; tentatively, D is TRBD1 (5 bases). The CDR3 has 13 residues. Deletions cut 2 bases from V and 7 bases from J, with 11 bases between. CDR3 sequence: CASSLTTDSEAFF. CDR3 DNA sequence: TGTGCCAGCAGTTTAACGACAGACAGTGAAGCTTTCTTT.

The chain joins TRBV6-2 or TRBV6-3 to TRBJ2-2; 8 bases map to TRBD1. The CDR3 spans 15 residues. CDR1 MNHEY and CDR2 SVGEGT come from the germline V gene. Germline trimming cut 5 bases from V and 9 bases from J; bases unmatched to any gene: 11. In DNA form, the CDR3 reads TGTGCCAGCAGTGACACAGGGGGAACCGCCCGGGAGCTGTTTTTT. Its translation is CASSDTGGTARELFF.

CDR3 DNA: TGTGCCAGCAGCCGGTATATGGCGGGAGGGTACAATGAGCAGTTCTTC. As protein: CASSRYMAGGYNEQFF. The V call is TRBV7-2, the J call TRBJ2-1, with TRBD2 matching 9 bases. V lost 5 bases, J lost 4 bases, and 9 bases stayed unmatched. Germline loops: CDR1 SGHTA, CDR2 FQGNSA. The CDR3 has 16 amino acids. Drawing the rest from reference TRBV7-2 and TRBJ2-1, the complete variable domain is GAGVSQSPSNKVTEKGKDVELRCDPISGHTALYWYRQSLGQGLEFLIYFQGNSAPDKSGLPSDRFSAERTGGSVSTLTIQRTQQEDSAVYLCASSRYMAGGYNEQFFGPGTRLTVL.

This chain links TRBV20-1 with TRBJ2-1; 7 bases fit TRBD2. Germline V gene data show CDR1 as DFQATT and CDR2 as SNEGSKA (reference sequence). The CDR3 extends over 15 amino acids. Trimming at V came to 1 base and at J to 2 bases, leaving 5 bases not matched to a gene. The CDR3 sequence: CSARVGAGPYNEQFF. The CDR3 bases are TGCAGTGCTAGAGTTGGAGCGGGGCCCTACAATGAGCAGTTCTTC.

The genes are TRBV7-9 and TRBJ2-3; D is unresolved. The CDR3 loop spans 12 amino acids. V gave up 5 bases and J gave up 4 bases, with 7 bases separating them. Germline lookup yields CDR1 SEHNR and CDR2 FQNEAQ (reference sequence). CDR3 in amino acids: CASSPISDTQYF. CDR3 nucleotide sequence: TGTGCCAGCAGCCCCATCTCAGATACGCAGTATTTT. The entire variable domain, with the rest obtained from reference TRBV7-9 and TRBJ2-3, is as follows: DTGVSQNPRHKITKRGQNVTFRCDPISEHNRLYWYRQTLGQGPEFLTYFQNEAQLEKSRLLSDRFSAERPKGSFSTLEIQRTEQGDSAMYLCASSPISDTQYFGPGTRLTVL.

This clonotype was picked up one time. CDR3 DNA sequence: TGTGCCAGCGGTCGGGGATCTGGCTACACCTTC. It specifies CASGRGSGYTF. The chain recombines TRBV28 with TRBJ1-2; D remains unclear. V was shortened by 8 bases and J by 7 bases, with 11 bases between the two germline ends. The CDR3 spans 11 residues. Germline CDR1 and CDR2: MDHEN and SYDVKM.

This clonotype appeared a few times. The chain links TRBV20-1 to TRBJ2-1; 8 positions match TRBD2. Germline values: CDR1 DFQATT, CDR2 SNEGSKA (reference sequence). The CDR3 is 17 residues long. V lost 4 bases and J lost 2; bases outside the gene matches: 13. CDR3 in DNA: TGCAGTGCTATCGCCCACATTAGCGGGGCCACCTACAATGAGCAGTTCTTC. It specifies CSAIAHISGATYNEQFF.

This chain joins TRBV12-3 or TRBV12-4 and TRBJ2-2; D gene uncertain. Trimming shortened V by 2 bases and J by 4 bases, and 8 bases separated the two germline ends. CDR3 length: 14 residues. The CDR3 sequence: CASSLRLTTGELFF. The CDR3, as DNA: TGTGCCAGCAGTTTAAGGCTAACCACCGGGGAGCTGTTTTTT.

This clonotype occurred a few times. CDR3 loop: CASQALAVNTGELFF. Here the CDR3 DNA reads TGTGCCAGCCAAGCTTTAGCGGTGAACACCGGGGAGCTGTTTTTT. V is TRBV7-2 and J is TRBJ2-2; the D gene is possibly TRBD2 (6 bases). From germline, CDR1 is SGHTA and CDR2 FQGNSA. The CDR3 extends over 15 amino acids. Trimming removed 8 bases at V and 1 base at J, with 14 bases between.

This clonotype has only a few counts. The rearrangement links TRBV6-1 to TRBJ2-3, with unresolved D. The germline V gene has CDR1 MNHNS and CDR2 SASEGT. The CDR3 extends over 16 amino acids. Trimming took 0 bases from V and 0 from J, leaving 10 bases between them. The CDR3 region is CASSEARRSSTDTQYF. CDR3 DNA sequence: TGTGCCAGCAGTGAAGCGCGGCGGTCTAGCACAGATACGCAGTATTTT.

This clonotype was counted a few times. CDR3 DNA: TGTGCCAACTCCGAGAGTAGCGGGACCTACACCGGGGAGCTGTTTTTT. Translating it yields CANSESSGTYTGELFF. The chain links TRBV6-5 to TRBJ2-2; 8 bases match TRBD2. The germline gives CDR1 MNHEY, CDR2 SVGAGI. The CDR3 runs 16 residues. V trimming: 10 bases; J trimming: 3 bases; junction bases outside the gene matches: 13.

With respect to this clonotype: The limits of the CDR3 on the DNA are not certain, so only TCRdb's listed CDR3 is given. The V and J genes are TRBV6-6 and TRBJ1-1; the table's D call TRBD1 went unverified against the DNA. The CDR3 extends over 11 residues, inclusive of both ends. Germline V gene sequence: CDR1 MNHNY, CDR2 SVGAGI (reference sequence). This chain's CDR3 is CASSSSGSAFF.

This sequence joins TRBV2 and TRBJ2-5, with D tentatively TRBD1 (6 bases). V was clipped by 2 bases and J by 5 bases, with 15 bases between them. The length of the CDR3 is 15 residues. Germline loops: CDR1 SNHLY, CDR2 FYNNEI. CDR3 sequence (DNA): TGTGCCAGCAGTGAAAATTTTGTCCAGGGGGAGACCCAGTACTTC. Amino acids: CASSENFVQGETQYF. Combining the CDR3 with reference TRBV2 and TRBJ2-5 gives the whole variable domain EPEVTQTPSHQVTQMGQEVILRCVPISNHLYFYWYRQILGQKVEFLVSFYNNEISEKSEIFDDQFSVERPDGSNFTLKIRSTKLEDSAMYFCASSENFVQGETQYFGPGTRLLVL.

In this sample, this clonotype turned up once. The V gene is TRBV5-5, the J gene TRBJ2-1, with TRBD1 identical over 9 bases. The V gene's germline CDR1 is SGHKS and CDR2 YYEKEE (reference sequence). V shed 6 bases and J 0 bases; nucleotides not matched to a gene: 10. The CDR3 has 17 amino acids. The CDR3 loop is CASNTLPGQGSYNEQFF. In nucleotides, the CDR3 is TGTGCCAGCAACACATTACCGGGACAGGGCTCCTACAATGAGCAGTTCTTC.

CDR3 in DNA: TGCAGTGCTCTCCGGGACGTAGACACTGAAGCTTTCTTT. Its translation: CSALRDVDTEAFF. This rearrangement joins TRBV20-1 to TRBJ1-1; TRBD1 is a possible D gene (5 bases). Germline CDR1 DFQATT, CDR2 SNEGSKA (reference sequence). V was pared by 5 bases and J by 3 bases, with 13 bases between. CDR3 length: 13 residues.

This clonotype was observed a few times. In DNA form, the CDR3 reads TGTGCCAGCAGCTCAGATTATTGGCCTCCCGGGGAGCTGTTTTTT. Translating gives CASSSDYWPPGELFF. V gene TRBV11-3 combines with J gene TRBJ2-2; D unresolved. The CDR3 extends over 15 amino acids. The ends were cut back, 4 bases at V and 6 bases at J, with 15 bases in the middle. Germline V gives CDR1 SGHNT, CDR2 YENEEA.

Ten or more counts support this clonotype. The chain combines TRBV7-2 with TRBJ2-5; D gene uncertain. V lost 1 base and J 1 base, leaving 4 bases between the germline ends. The CDR3 is 13 residues long. CDR1 and CDR2 (germline): SGHTA, FQGNSA. Here the CDR3 DNA reads TGTGCCAGCAGCTTAGTCACCCAAGAGACCCAGTACTTC. As protein: CASSLVTQETQYF.

This clonotype has only a few counts. The rearrangement uses TRBV7-2 and TRBJ2-7; a weak D match, TRBD1 (6 bases). The V end lost 5 bases, the J end lost 2 bases, and 13 bases lay between the germline ends. This CDR3 region has 14 residues. CDR1 and CDR2 (germline): SGHTA, FQGNSA. The CDR3 region has the DNA TGTGCCAGCAGCCGACAGGCTTTTACCTACGAGCAGTACGTC. Translating gives CASSRQAFTYEQYV.

The table lists this clonotype with many counts. V and J are TRBV7-8 and TRBJ2-7, with D hard to call. Looked up from germline, CDR1 is SGHVS and CDR2 is FQNEAQ. The CDR3 has 12 amino acids. The germline V and J ends were trimmed by 4 bases and 0 bases, with 4 bases remaining between them. The CDR3 sequence is CASSSNSYEQYV. CDR3 DNA: TGTGCCAGCAGCTCCAACTCCTACGAGCAGTACGTC.

This clonotype was seen a few times. The rearrangement uses TRBV4-1 and TRBJ2-7, with 7 bases that match TRBD1. J lost 2 bases, V lost 0 bases, and 4 bases had no gene match. The CDR3 length is 15 residues. Germline V gene data show CDR1 as MGHRA and CDR2 as YSYEKL. The CDR3 loop reads CASSQETGTAYEQYV. The CDR3 DNA sequence: TGCGCCAGCAGCCAAGAGACAGGGACGGCCTACGAGCAGTACGTC.

The chain employs TRBV5-1 and TRBJ2-7; TRBD2 aligns across 9 bases. CDR1 is SGHRS and CDR2 is YFSETQ in the germline V gene. This CDR3 has 15 residues. With 1 base clipped from V and 5 bases from J, the junction kept 7 bases outside the gene matches. As DNA, the CDR3 is TGCGCCAGCAGCTTGTTTGGCGGGAGGGCCGACGAGCAGTACTTC. Its protein product is CASSLFGGRADEQYF.

The chain uses TRBV4-1 and TRBJ1-2; the D gene is possibly TRBD1 (6 bases). The CDR3 contains 15 residues. Looked up from germline, CDR1 is MGHRA and CDR2 is YSYEKL. V dropped 1 base and J dropped 4 bases, with 13 bases sitting between them. CDR3 amino acids: CASSQVRTETYGYTF. The CDR3 DNA reads as TGCGCCAGCAGCCAAGTCCGGACAGAGACCTATGGCTACACCTTC.